Included here is one T cell receptor beta chain sequence, with context. Its target is not known. The protocol was immunoSEQ multiplex PCR, while the TCRdb copy is restricted to in-frame clones and leaves out a portion. The sample consists of approximately 150,000 clones, around 94% of them appearing once. Germline lookup yields CDR1 SGHVS and CDR2 FQNEAQ. V lost 7 bases and J lost 2, with 15 bases in between. This CDR3 spans 15 amino acids. The data were taken from a study of T cell responses to AZD1222 COVID-19 vaccine. Study findings and constraints: Nearly half of spike-specific TCRs reportedly target unmutated variant regions. Repertoires were collected only later (after the peak T cell response had occurred). Researchers report vaccine-associated CD4 TCRs spanning spike, with dominance at 160-218 and 743-854. Two doses of AZD1222 preceded a rise in Spike-specific TCR breadth and depth.

The receptor was derived from an adult who received the AZD1222 COVID-19 vaccine. V is TRBV7-8 and J is TRBJ2-1; tentatively, D is TRBD1 or TRBD2 (6 bases each). The source was peripheral blood, collected 28 days after the second AZD1222 dose. The DNA for the CDR3 is TGTGCCAGCAAGGAGGGGGTAGGCGCCTACAATGAGCAGTTCTTC. The encoded protein is CASKEGVGAYNEQFF.